A selection of T cell receptor beta chains follows, all from one sample in a study of blood T cell repertoires in COVID-19. The data were produced by immunoSEQ multiplex PCR, yet TCRdb's version contains in-frame clones alone and is incomplete. The table has approximately 240,000 clones, around 84% seen once. Source material: peripheral blood. The receptors were sampled from a man between 50 and 59 years old who had recovered from COVID-19. The CDR3 runs from the conserved cysteine through the conserved F or W. A D gene is named only where the DNA matches it firmly. Clone size is shown for a subset of rows, as once, few, many or a class of expanded clone.

>TRBJ2-4|16|TRBV5-4|once|TRBD1
TGTGCCAGCAGCTTGGGGTCACAGGGGGCGATAAACATTCAGTACTTC
CASSLGSQGAINIQYF
>TRBJ2-1|16|TRBV28|once|NA
TGTGCCAGCAGTTCTCTTACTAGCAGGTCCTACAATGAGCAGTTCTTC
CASSSLTSRSYNEQFF
>TRBJ2-1|15|TRBV28|NA|NA
TGTGCCAGCAGTTTAGGACAGTACTCCTACAATGAGCAGTTCTTC
CASSLGQYSYNEQFF
>TRBJ1-4|14|TRBV7-9|once|NA
TGTGCCAGCAGCTCGACAGGAGTTAATGAAAAACTGTTTTTT
CASSSTGVNEKLFF
>TRBJ1-2|15|TRBV28|NA|NA
TGTGCCAGCAGTTTAGGACAGAAGCTGAACTATGGCTACACCTTC
CASSLGQKLNYGYTF
>TRBJ1-1|16|TRBV28|NA|NA
TGTGCCAGCAGTTTCGGGGGACGGCGAGTGAACACTGAAGCTTTCTTT
CASSFGGRRVNTEAFF
>TRBJ2-7|14|TRBV19|NA|NA
TGTGCCAGTAGTATTCAGGGTCTGGGCAACGAGCAGTACTTC
CASSIQGLGNEQYF
>TRBJ2-1|16|TRBV30|NA|TRBD2
TGTGCCTGGAGTGTACGAACTAGCGGGATACATAATGAGCAGTTCTTC
CAWSVRTSGIHNEQFF
>TRBJ2-3|15|TRBV5-1|NA|TRBD1
TGCGCCAGCAGCTTAGGGACAGGGCGGTCAGATACGCAGTATTTT
CASSLGTGRSDTQYF
>TRBJ2-4|17|TRBV19|NA|NA
TGTGCCAGTAGTATGTTTAGGGGCGGCTTGGCCAAAAACATTCAGTACTTC
CASSMFRGGLAKNIQYF
>TRBJ2-1|15|TRBV10-1|NA|TRBD2
TGCGCCAGCAGTGAGCTAGCGGCCCCCCCCCATGAGCAGTTCTTC
CASSELAAPPHEQFF
>TRBJ2-3|16|TRBV6-5|NA|NA
TGTGCCAGCAGTTTGGGGGGAGGATCTAGCACAGATACGCAGTATTTT
CASSLGGGSSTDTQYF